Below, 30 T cell receptor beta chains from the same sample are listed, as sequenced in a study of T cell clonality in common variable immunodeficiency. Profiling relied on immunoSEQ multiplex PCR, and the TCRdb table lists in-frame clones only, not all of them. There are around 45,000 clones in the sample, none observed a single time. Sequencing was done on a sample of peripheral blood mononuclear cells. These receptors were obtained from a person aged 18-69 years in good health.

This clone appeared a few times. The read ends 3 residues shy of where the CDR3 ends; the end is completed using the germline J gene. The chain employs TRBV5-1 and TRBJ1-6; D possibly corresponds to TRBD1 (5 bases). Trimming pared 3 bases from V and 6 bases from J, leaving 7 bases between. Germline lookup yields CDR1 SGHRS and CDR2 YFSETQ. This CDR3 is built from 13 residues. The chain's CDR3 is CASSWGSNSPLHF. The part of the CDR3 DNA that was read is TGCGCCAGCAGCTGGGGCAGTAATTCACCC.

This clone has at least ten counts. The CDR3 end is not reached by the read, which stops 3 residues before it; the germline J gene fills it in. The chain combines TRBV19 with TRBJ1-1; D unresolved. The ends were cut back, 6 bases at V and 5 bases at J, with 10 bases in the middle. This CDR3 is 12 amino acids long. CDR1 LNHDA and CDR2 SQIVND come from the germline V gene (reference sequence). CDR3 bases read: TGTGCCAGTAGCCGAACAGTTACTGAA. Translated, it gives CASSRTVTE. The entire CDR3 is CASSRTVTEAFF.

This clone was observed many times. The CDR3 here is CASSLALAPSTDTQYF. The sequenced CDR3 bases are TGTGCCAGCAGCTTAGCGCTAGCTCCTAGCACAGATACG. The chain employs TRBV7-2 and TRBJ2-3; weak D call: TRBD2 (5 bases). The sequenced fragment ends 3 residues before the CDR3 boundary, so the rest is inferred from the germline J gene. CDR3 size: 16 residues. Germline V CDR1 and CDR2: SGHTA, FQGNSA. V lost 0 bases and J lost 0, with 10 bases in between.

This clone has a count of ten or more. The part of the CDR3 DNA that was read is TGTGCCAGCAGCCAACAGGGGGGCACTGAA. Translating it yields CASSQQGGTE. The full CDR3 is CASSQQGGTEAFF. The chain couples TRBV2 to TRBJ1-1, with 8 nucleotides matching TRBD1. The CDR3 end falls 3 residues outside the read, so it is completed with the germline J gene. Germline V gene lookup returns CDR1 SNHLY and CDR2 FYNNEI. CDR3 size: 13 residues. Germline trimming cut 6 bases from V and 4 bases from J; bases unmatched to any gene: 4.

This clone came up many times. An end of the junction differs from the germline gene, which may be a read error. The CDR3 is cut off 3 residues early in the read; its end comes from the germline J gene. V usage is TRBV6-1 and J usage is TRBJ1-6, with 7 bases that match TRBD1. The CDR3 covers 15 residues. Per the germline V gene, CDR1 is MNHNS and CDR2 is SASEGT. The CDR3 DNA, read in part, is TGTGCCAGCAGGGAAGACAGGGCAGGGAATTCACCC. Its protein product is CASREDRAGNSP. In full, the CDR3 reads CASREDRAGNSPLHF.

This clone has only a few counts. The read ends 3 residues before the CDR3 terminus; that terminus is restored from the germline J gene. This rearrangement joins TRBV5-3 to TRBJ1-1; 9 nucleotides match TRBD1. TRBV5-3 is placed among ORFs of uncertain function. The CDR3 totals 17 residues. The trim removed 0 bases at V and 3 bases at J, leaving 9 bases unmatched. The CDR3 sequence is CARSLDRGRILDTEAFF. Incomplete CDR3 DNA: TGTGCCAGAAGCTTGGACAGGGGGCGGATTCTTGACACTGAA.

This clone occurred many times. With the read ending 3 residues before the CDR3 end, the germline J gene is used to fill in that end. The V and J genes are TRBV4-1 and TRBJ1-2; no clear D. The ends were cut back, 0 bases at V and 1 base at J, with 15 bases in the middle. CDR3 size: 17 residues. Germline values: CDR1 MGHRA, CDR2 YSYEKL. Partial CDR3 DNA: TGCGCCAGCAGCCAAGACGCGTCGGGGTGGGTTAACTATGGC. This translates into CASSQDASGWVNYG. The CDR3 reads in full as CASSQDASGWVNYGYTF.

This clone came up many times. The junction shows a germline mismatch at one end, possibly a read error. The read is 3 residues too short to cover the CDR3 end, so that end is filled in from the germline J gene. The chain recombines TRBV29-1 with TRBJ2-3; no clear D gene. Germline V gene data show CDR1 as SQVTM and CDR2 as ANQGSEA. The CDR3 contains 13 residues. The CDR3 reads CSVEEGITDTQYF. CDR3 DNA (partial): TGCAGCGTCGAAGAAGGTATCACAGATACG.

The table lists this clone with many counts. The read terminates 3 residues ahead of where the CDR3 ends, so the germline J gene completes it. V is TRBV29-1 and J is TRBJ2-2, with D possibly TRBD2 on 5 matching bases. CDR1 SQVTM and CDR2 ANQGSEA come from the germline V gene. The V and J ends lost 3 bases and 2 bases respectively, with 16 bases between them. CDR3 length equals 16 residues. CDR3 bases read: TGCAGCGTTGAGGCTCTGGGCGGGTTAAACACCGGGGAG. Residues: CSVEALGGLNTGE. The full CDR3 protein reads CSVEALGGLNTGELFF.

In its sample, this clone was seen many times. The read ends 3 residues shy of where the CDR3 ends; the end is completed using the germline J gene. The genes are TRBV7-2 and TRBJ2-3, with no clear D. The CDR3 spans 15 residues. Germline-derived CDR1 and CDR2 are SGHTA and FQGNSA. V lost 1 base, J lost 0 bases, and 8 bases lay in between. CDR3 in amino acids: CASSLGYTSTDTQYF. The DNA read from the CDR3 is TGTGCCAGCAGCTTAGGGTATACTAGCACAGATACG.

The sample holds many counts of this clone. The sequence runs out 3 residues before the end of the CDR3; the remainder is reconstructed from the germline J gene. The rearrangement joins TRBV6-1 to TRBJ1-4, with TRBD1 matching over 8 bases. The CDR3 runs to 16 residues. V was clipped by 4 bases and J by 4 bases; unmatched bases: 8. The germline CDR1 and CDR2 sequences are MNHNS and SASEGT. The CDR3 here is CASSVYTGGRNEKLFF. The covered CDR3 bases are TGTGCCAGCAGTGTATACACAGGGGGTCGTAATGAAAAA.

At least ten counts were recorded for this clone. With the read ending 3 residues before the CDR3 end, the germline J gene is used to fill in that end. The chain joins TRBV5-8 to TRBJ1-1; a weak D match, TRBD1 (6 bases). The V end was cut by 4 bases, the J end by 5 bases, with 18 bases between. Germline-derived CDR1 and CDR2 are SGHTS and YDEGEE. CDR3 length equals 15 residues. Partial CDR3 DNA: TGTGCCAGCAGCACTTTGACAGGCTCCTCGACTGAA. Protein: CASSTLTGSSTE. The whole CDR3 is CASSTLTGSSTEAFF.

This clone was seen at least ten times. The CDR3 extends 3 residues past the end of the read, so its final part is completed from the germline J gene. V and J are TRBV20-1 and TRBJ2-7, with a tentative D call TRBD2 (6 bases). Germline CDR1 DFQATT, CDR2 SNEGSKA (reference sequence). The germline V and J ends were trimmed by 0 bases and 0 bases, with 12 bases remaining between them. The CDR3 runs 15 residues. CDR3 bases read: TGCAGTGCTAGAGATCGGGGGACCGCCTCCTACGAG. This codes for CSARDRGTASYE. The entire CDR3 sequence reads CSARDRGTASYEQYF.

Comments on this clone: The read terminates 3 residues ahead of where the CDR3 ends, so the germline J gene completes it. V usage is TRBV18 and J usage is TRBJ2-7; D is possibly TRBD1 (5 bases). CDR1 is KGHSH, CDR2 LQKENI, per germline. V was trimmed by 3 bases and J by 2 bases, leaving 23 bases between them. The CDR3 loop spans 18 amino acids. CDR3 DNA, as far as it was read: TGTGCCAGCTCACCTTCTTCCAAACCCGGTACAGGTACCTACGAG. Translated, it gives CASSPSSKPGTGTYE. The complete CDR3 reads CASSPSSKPGTGTYEQYF.

This clone came up many times. The read comes to an end 3 residues before the CDR3 does, leaving the germline J gene to fill in the end. V gene TRBV19 combines with J gene TRBJ1-1; weak D call: TRBD1 (6 bases). Germline CDR1 LNHDA, CDR2 SQIVND (reference sequence). The V gene lost 4 bases and the J gene lost 6 bases, with 15 bases spanning the gap. The CDR3 consists of 14 residues. The CDR3 loop reads CASSSSRGRPEAFF. The CDR3 DNA, read in part, is TGTGCCAGTAGTAGCTCGAGGGGGAGGCCTGAA. The variable domain in full, with the rest retrieved from reference TRBV19 and TRBJ1-1, is DGGITQSPKYLFRKEGQNVTLSCEQNLNHDAMYWYRQDPGQGLRLIYYSQIVNDFQKGDIAEGYSVSREKKESFPLTVTSAQKNPTAFYLCASSSSRGRPEAFFGQGTRLTVV.

At least ten counts were recorded for this clone. The read gets to within 3 residues of the CDR3 end, and the germline J gene fills in the rest. V is TRBV18 and J is TRBJ1-1, with D possibly being TRBD1 (5 bases). The CDR3 has 16 residues. Germline V CDR1 and CDR2: KGHSH, LQKENI. V was pared by 3 bases and J by 4 bases, with 18 bases between. The CDR3 sequence is CASSPAGLSLGTEAFF. CDR3 DNA, as far as it was read: TGTGCCAGCTCACCCGCGGGGCTCTCCTTGGGCACTGAA.

This clone appeared many times. The DNA ends 3 residues before the CDR3 does, and the rest of the CDR3 is filled in from the germline J gene. The genes are TRBV20-1 and TRBJ2-6, with D tentatively TRBD2 (6 bases). This CDR3 contains 19 residues. Germline-derived CDR1 and CDR2 are DFQATT and SNEGSKA (reference sequence). Trimming left V 0 bases short and J 0 bases short, with 18 bases between. The DNA read from the CDR3 is TGCAGTGCTAGAGATGGGGCTAGCGTGGGGAGCTCTGGGGCCAACGTC. Translation gives CSARDGASVGSSGANV. The entire CDR3 protein is CSARDGASVGSSGANVLTF.

This clone has just a few counts. Read coverage stops 3 residues before the CDR3 terminus; the germline J gene supplies the remainder. The V call is TRBV18, the J call TRBJ2-4; D uncertain. This CDR3 comprises 16 residues. Per germline, CDR1 KGHSH and CDR2 LQKENI. V lost 3 bases to trimming and J lost 0 bases, with 12 bases between them. Incomplete CDR3 DNA: TGTGCCAGCTCACCCTACGGGTCCCTAGCCAAAAACATT. Protein: CASSPYGSLAKNI. The whole CDR3 sequence reads CASSPYGSLAKNIQYF.

This clone was counted ten times or more. The read gets to within 3 residues of the CDR3 end, and the germline J gene fills in the rest. This chain links TRBV11-2 with TRBJ1-5, with D possibly being TRBD1 (5 bases). CDR3 length equals 14 residues. V was pared by 8 bases and J by 2 bases, with 13 bases between. Germline CDR1 SGHAT, CDR2 FQNNGV. This CDR3 is CASRGVVGNQPQHF. CDR3 DNA, as far as it was read: TGTGCCAGCCGAGGGGTTGTGGGCAATCAGCCC.

This clone came up a few times. The read finishes 3 residues shy of the CDR3 end, and the germline J gene is used to complete it. This chain links TRBV19 with TRBJ1-2; no reliable D call. Germline V gene sequence: CDR1 LNHDA, CDR2 SQIVND (reference sequence). This CDR3 region has 11 residues. Partial CDR3 DNA: TGTGCCAGTAGCGGGTACTACGAC. It is translated as CASSGYYD. The entire CDR3 reads CASSGYYDYTF.

This clone has ten or more counts. The sample holds other DNA sequences that translate to the same CDR3. CDR3 sequence: CASSVGDTDTQYF. The sequenced part of the CDR3 DNA is TGTGCCAGCAGTGTAGGGGACACAGATACG. V and J are TRBV6-4 and TRBJ2-3, with TRBD1 as a possible D gene (5 bases). The DNA ends 3 residues before the CDR3 does, and the rest of the CDR3 is filled in from the germline J gene. V was shortened by 4 bases and J by 2 bases, with 7 bases between the two germline ends. The germline V gene has CDR1 MRHNA and CDR2 SNTAGT. CDR3 length: 13 residues.

The sample holds many counts of this clone. The CDR3 extends 3 residues past the end of the read, so its final part is completed from the germline J gene. V gene TRBV30 combines with J gene TRBJ2-7; 9 bases fit TRBD1. V shed 4 bases and J 6 bases; nucleotides not matched to a gene: 4. This CDR3 spans 12 amino acids. Germline-derived CDR1 and CDR2 are GTSNPN and SVGIG (reference sequence). The CDR3 DNA, read in part, is TGTGCCTGGACAGGGACAGGGTTCGAG. This codes for CAWTGTGFE. Given in full, the CDR3 is CAWTGTGFEQYF. Variable domain in full (rest from reference TRBV30 and TRBJ2-7): SQTIHQWPATLVQPVGSPLSLECTVEGTSNPNLYWYRQAAGRGLQLLFYSVGIGQISSEVPQNLSASRPQDRQFILSSKKLLLSDSGFYLCAWTGTGFEQYFGPGTRLTVT.

This clone came up many times. Read sequence stops 3 residues before the CDR3 end, and the germline J gene provides the missing end. V usage is TRBV20-1 and J usage is TRBJ2-2, with D perhaps TRBD1 (5 bases). Looked up from germline, CDR1 is DFQATT and CDR2 is SNEGSKA (reference sequence). The CDR3 runs to 14 residues. Trimming left V 0 bases short and J 5 bases short, with 10 bases between. CDR3 in amino acids: CSARDRQGTGELFF. The CDR3 bases that were read are TGCAGTGCTAGAGATAGGCAGGGAACCGGGGAG.

This clone was recorded at least ten times. Read data end 3 residues before the CDR3 end; the end is taken from the germline J gene. This chain connects TRBV7-3 to TRBJ1-6, with D perhaps matching TRBD1 (6 bases). Trimming took 8 bases from V and 4 from J, leaving 15 bases between them. The germline CDR1 and CDR2 sequences are SGHTA and FQGTGA. The CDR3 has 15 amino acids. CDR3 sequence: CASPRGAVYNSPLHF. CDR3 DNA, as far as it was read: TGTGCCAGCCCCCGGGGGGCGGTTTATAATTCACCC.

This clone was counted ten times or more. The read stops 3 residues short of the end of the CDR3; the missing end is completed from the germline J gene. The chain is built from TRBV20-1 and TRBJ1-6; D ambiguous. V dropped 7 bases and J dropped 7 bases, with 14 bases sitting between them. The CDR3 loop spans 13 amino acids. Germline lookup yields CDR1 DFQATT and CDR2 SNEGSKA (reference sequence). This CDR3 reads CSVGRRENSPLHF. The sequenced CDR3 bases are TGCAGTGTGGGCAGGCGCGAGAATTCACCC.

This clone was picked up many times. The CDR3 spells CSARGNKRGVDTQYF. The CDR3 DNA, read in part, is TGCAGTGCTAGAGGGAATAAGCGGGGGGTTGATACG. The genes are TRBV20-1 and TRBJ2-3, with TRBD2 matching over 9 bases. The CDR3 extends 3 residues past the end of the read, so its final part is completed from the germline J gene. V shed 1 base, J shed 6 bases, and the junction held 8 bases outside the gene matches. The CDR3 has 15 residues. Germline V CDR1 and CDR2: DFQATT, SNEGSKA (reference sequence).

This clone was recorded many times. The read gets to within 3 residues of the CDR3 end, and the germline J gene fills in the rest. The V call is TRBV20-1, the J call TRBJ2-1; the match to TRBD2 covers 14 bases. V was clipped by 6 bases and J by 4 bases; unmatched bases: 8. The CDR3 is 16 residues long. Per germline, CDR1 DFQATT and CDR2 SNEGSKA (reference sequence). The CDR3 bases that were read are TGCAGTGCCAAGACTAGCGGGAGGGGTGGTTACAATGAG. Encoded protein: CSAKTSGRGGYNE. The whole CDR3 protein reads CSAKTSGRGGYNEQFF.

This clone was found many times. Read coverage stops 3 residues before the CDR3 terminus; the germline J gene supplies the remainder. This chain joins TRBV5-6 and TRBJ2-3, with no clear D. The CDR3 has 14 residues. The germline V gene has CDR1 SGHDT and CDR2 YYEEEE. CDR3 region: CASSLKAAQETQYF. CDR3 DNA, as far as it was read: TGTGCCAGCAGCCTAAAGGCGGCTCAAGAGACG.

Ten or more counts support this clone. The CDR3 bases that were read are TGCGCCAGCAGCCAGGCGGACTTAATGTCGAACACCGGGGAG. Translated, it gives CASSQADLMSNTGE. The CDR3, in full, reads CASSQADLMSNTGELFF. J is TRBJ2-2 and V is TRBV4-1; a possible D gene is TRBD2 (5 bases). The read is 3 residues too short to cover the CDR3 end, so that end is filled in from the germline J gene. Trimming removed 3 bases from V and 0 bases from J, with 14 bases in between. The CDR3 is 17 residues long. The V gene's germline CDR1 is MGHRA and CDR2 YSYEKL.

This clone came up a few times. The read terminates 3 residues ahead of where the CDR3 ends, so the germline J gene completes it. The chain employs TRBV11-2 and TRBJ2-7; TRBD2 matches 9 bases. Germline values: CDR1 SGHAT, CDR2 FQNNGV. The CDR3 sequence is 15 residues long. Germline trimming cut 2 bases from V and 2 bases from J; bases unmatched to any gene: 4. CDR3 DNA, as far as it was read: TGTGCCAGCAGCTTAAGGGCGGGAGGGCCCTACGAG. Its translation is CASSLRAGGPYE. The whole CDR3 sequence is CASSLRAGGPYEQYF. Full variable domain (rest looked up from reference TRBV11-2 and TRBJ2-7): EAGVAQSPRYKIIEKRQSVAFWCNPISGHATLYWYQQILGQGPKLLIQFQNNGVVDDSQLPKDRFSAERLKGVDSTLKIQPAKLEDSAVYLCASSLRAGGPYEQYFGPGTRLTVT.